The entry below gives a single T cell receptor (beta chain) sequence along with its context. Its antigen is not yet known. No much larger clonotype is one base removed from it; base qualities were not supplied. This record comes from a study of siplizumab effects on memory and regulatory T cells (dated by TCRdb to between 2018 and 2020). In terms of the full investigation: The effect of the anti-CD2 antibody siplizumab on alloreactive T-cell subsets was examined in allogeneic mixed lymphocyte reactions constructed from human PBMCs. Study-level results and caveats: No functional confirmation was obtained for the suppressive function of proliferating Tregs from siplizumab cultures. Siplizumab significantly lowered the cumulative frequency of alloreactive sequences that could be traced to unstimulated CD4+ memory T cells. Sequences below about 10^-5 frequency were poorly captured, so only a minor fraction of alloreactive clones could be mapped to unstimulated subsets. Of the alloreactive CD4+ clones that could be mapped, the Treg-derived share averaged 68.8% with siplizumab compared with roughly 25% in control reactions. Roughly 75-95% of proliferating CD4+ or CD8+ clones could not be assigned a naive or memory phenotype. Unstimulated naive T cells appeared more diverse than memory T cells, and naive cells seemed to contribute substantially to the alloresponse.

Library preparation employed the immunoSEQ multiplex PCR assay. The deep sequencing platform assayed some 90,000 TCR templates per sample. Genomic DNA extracted from sorted T cells was the material used for TCRbeta CDR3 sequencing. The source study handled its data this way. The R programming language was used for the clonal analysis of the TCRbeta CDR3 data. Alloreactive CD4+ and CD8+ clones were defined by comparing unstimulated samples with post-reaction CFSE-low samples. Regulatory or non-regulatory origin of alloreactive CD4+ clones was assigned by matching sequences to the sorted unstimulated Treg and non-Treg repertoires. TCRdb obtained this table from immuneACCESS and retained in-frame rearrangements with V and J assigned. These tables miss some clones; where compared with another copy, unresolved V genes account for less than half of the shortfall, and the remainder is unexplained. V, J and clone size are those of that table, while D and trimming were read from the DNA. Counted in this sample were more than 85,000 clones; around 92% of them appeared once. The top ten clones comprise about 0.7% of the sample.

Sorted unstimulated T cells, along with proliferating T cells recovered from mixed lymphocyte reactions, underwent TCRbeta CDR3 sequencing. Fresh whole blood from approximately ten HLA-typed healthy donors was used to isolate PBMCs. To map where alloreactive clones came from, CD4+ regulatory T cells in the unstimulated state were FACS-sorted. This sequence was found in a human donor in good health. The sequenced sample was Tregs sorted from blood.

The CDR3 reads as follows: CAITTGGEGYTF. In nucleotides, the sequence is TGTGCCATCACGACAGGGGGTGAGGGCTACACCTTC. The chain joins TRBV10-3 to TRBJ1-2; TRBD1 matches 9 bases in the middle. The CDR3 goes from the cysteine to the phenylalanine over 12 residues. Only the CDR3 DNA is retained, 36 bases long and in frame from the first base. CDR1 and CDR2 are read off the germline V gene as ENHRY and SYGVKD. After removal of 7 bases from V and 8 bases from J, the junction retains 5 bases not matched to a gene.